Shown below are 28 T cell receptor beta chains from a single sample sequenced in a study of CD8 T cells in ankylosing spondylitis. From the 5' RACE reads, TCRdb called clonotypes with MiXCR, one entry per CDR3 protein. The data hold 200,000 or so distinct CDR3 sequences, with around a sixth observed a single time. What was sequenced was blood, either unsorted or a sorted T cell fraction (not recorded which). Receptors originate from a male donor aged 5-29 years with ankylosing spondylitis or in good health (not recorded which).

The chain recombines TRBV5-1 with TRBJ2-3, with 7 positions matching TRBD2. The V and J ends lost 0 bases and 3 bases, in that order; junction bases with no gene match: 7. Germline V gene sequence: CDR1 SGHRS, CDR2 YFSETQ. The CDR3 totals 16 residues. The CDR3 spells CASSLAGGSLTDTQYF. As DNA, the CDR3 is TGCGCCAGCAGCTTGGCTGGCGGGAGTTTGACAGATACGCAGTATTTT.

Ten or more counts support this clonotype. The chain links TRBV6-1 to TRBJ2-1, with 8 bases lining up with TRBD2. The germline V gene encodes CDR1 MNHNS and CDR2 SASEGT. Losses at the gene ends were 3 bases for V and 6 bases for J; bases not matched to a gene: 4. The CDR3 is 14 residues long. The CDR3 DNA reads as TGTGCCAGCAGTGATTCTAGCGGGTTCAATGAGCAGTTCTTC. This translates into CASSDSSGFNEQFF.

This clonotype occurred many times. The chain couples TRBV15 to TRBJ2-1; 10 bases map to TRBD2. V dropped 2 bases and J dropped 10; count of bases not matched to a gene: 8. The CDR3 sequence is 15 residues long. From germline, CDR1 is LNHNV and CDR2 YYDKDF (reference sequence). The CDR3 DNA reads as TGTGCCACCAGCAGAAGCGGGACTAGCGTCAACGAGCAGTTCTTC. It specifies CATSRSGTSVNEQFF.

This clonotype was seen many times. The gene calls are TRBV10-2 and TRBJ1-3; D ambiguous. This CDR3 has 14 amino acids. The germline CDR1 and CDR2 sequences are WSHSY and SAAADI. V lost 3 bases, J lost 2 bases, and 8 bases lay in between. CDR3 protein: CASSDGNPGNTIYF. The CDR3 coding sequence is TGCGCCAGCAGTGATGGCAACCCTGGAAACACCATATATTTT.

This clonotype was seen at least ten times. DNA of the CDR3: TGTGCCAGCAGCTCAGGAGGTCTAAGTAACACCGGGGAGCTGTTTTTT. Translation gives CASSSGGLSNTGELFF. The chain joins TRBV7-9 to TRBJ2-2; TRBD2 is a possible D gene (5 bases). The CDR3 has 16 residues. Per germline, CDR1 SEHNR and CDR2 FQNEAQ (reference sequence). V was trimmed by 4 bases and J by 2 bases, leaving 14 bases between them.

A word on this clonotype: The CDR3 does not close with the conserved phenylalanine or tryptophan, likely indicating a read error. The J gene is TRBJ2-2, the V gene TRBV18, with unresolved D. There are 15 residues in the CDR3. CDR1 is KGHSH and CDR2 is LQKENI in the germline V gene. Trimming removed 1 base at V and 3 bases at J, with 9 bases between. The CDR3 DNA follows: TGTGCCAGCTCACCACTGGGAATACACACCGGGGAGCTGTTTGTT. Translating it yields CASSPLGIHTGELFV.

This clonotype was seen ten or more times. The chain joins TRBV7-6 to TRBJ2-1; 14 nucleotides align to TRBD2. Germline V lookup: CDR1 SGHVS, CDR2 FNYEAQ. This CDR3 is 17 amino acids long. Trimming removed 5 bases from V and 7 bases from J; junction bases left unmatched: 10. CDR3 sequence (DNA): TGTGCCAGCAGCCATAGGCGGGGACTAGCGGGAGAAAATGAGCAGTTCTTC. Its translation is CASSHRRGLAGENEQFF.

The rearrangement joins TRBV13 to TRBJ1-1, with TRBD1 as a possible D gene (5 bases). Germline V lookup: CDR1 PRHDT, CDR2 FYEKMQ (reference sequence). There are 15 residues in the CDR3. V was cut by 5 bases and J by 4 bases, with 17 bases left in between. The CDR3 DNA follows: TGTGCCAGCAGCCCGAGTGGGGCGGTCGGCACTGAAGCTTTCTTT. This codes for CASSPSGAVGTEAFF.

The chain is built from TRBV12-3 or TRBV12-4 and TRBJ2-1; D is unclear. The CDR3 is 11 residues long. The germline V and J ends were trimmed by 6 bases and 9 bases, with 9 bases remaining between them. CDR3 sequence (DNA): TGTGCCAGCAGCGGGCTGGTTGAGCAGTTCTTC. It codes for CASSGLVEQFF.

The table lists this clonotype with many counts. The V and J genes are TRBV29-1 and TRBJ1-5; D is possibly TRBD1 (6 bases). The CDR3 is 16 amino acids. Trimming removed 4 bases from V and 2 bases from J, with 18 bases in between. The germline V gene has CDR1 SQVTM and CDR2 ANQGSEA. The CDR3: CSVVPPQGKGNQPQHF. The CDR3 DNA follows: TGCAGCGTTGTTCCCCCGCAGGGGAAAGGCAATCAGCCCCAGCATTTT.

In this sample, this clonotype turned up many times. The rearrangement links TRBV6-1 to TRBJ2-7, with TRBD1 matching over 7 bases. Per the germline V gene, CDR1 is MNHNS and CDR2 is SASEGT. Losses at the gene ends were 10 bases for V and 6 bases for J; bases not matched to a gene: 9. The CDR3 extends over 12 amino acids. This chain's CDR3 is CATRGLAGEQYF. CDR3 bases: TGTGCCACCAGGGGGTTGGCGGGCGAGCAGTACTTC.

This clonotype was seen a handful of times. The CDR3 here is CATSRARESQEIKYGYTF. CDR3 nucleotide sequence: TGTGCCACCAGCAGGGCCCGCGAGTCGCAGGAAATTAAGTATGGCTACACCTTC. This chain joins TRBV15 and TRBJ1-2, with D unresolved. Germline V gives CDR1 LNHNV, CDR2 YYDKDF (reference sequence). V dropped 3 bases and J dropped 5 bases, with 25 bases sitting between them. There are 18 residues in the CDR3.

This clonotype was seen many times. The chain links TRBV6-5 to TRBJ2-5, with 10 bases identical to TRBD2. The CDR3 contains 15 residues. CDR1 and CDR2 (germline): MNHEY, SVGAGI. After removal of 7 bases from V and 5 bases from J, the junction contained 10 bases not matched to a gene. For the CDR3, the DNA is TGTGCCAGCACCTCCCCAAGTAGCGGGAGGGAGACCCAGTACTTC. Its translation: CASTSPSSGRETQYF.

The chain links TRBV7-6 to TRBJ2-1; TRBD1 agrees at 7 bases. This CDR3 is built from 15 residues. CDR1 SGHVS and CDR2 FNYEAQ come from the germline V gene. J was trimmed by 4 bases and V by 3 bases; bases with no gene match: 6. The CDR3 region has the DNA TGTGCCAGCAGCTTCGGGGACAGAGGGTACAATGAGCAGTTCTTC. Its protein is CASSFGDRGYNEQFF.

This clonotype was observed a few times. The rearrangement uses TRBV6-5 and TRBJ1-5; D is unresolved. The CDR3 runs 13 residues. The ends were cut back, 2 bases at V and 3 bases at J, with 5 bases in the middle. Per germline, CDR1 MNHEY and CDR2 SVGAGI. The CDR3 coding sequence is TGTGCCAGCAGTTACGGCCCCAATCAGCCCCAGCATTTT. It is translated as CASSYGPNQPQHF.

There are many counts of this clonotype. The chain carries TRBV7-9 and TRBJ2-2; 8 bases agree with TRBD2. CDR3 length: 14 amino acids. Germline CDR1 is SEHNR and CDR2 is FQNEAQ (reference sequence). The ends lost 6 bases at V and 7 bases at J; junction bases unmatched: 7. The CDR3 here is CASRPTGTSGELFF. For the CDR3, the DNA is TGTGCCAGCAGACCCACCGGGACTAGCGGGGAGCTGTTTTTT.

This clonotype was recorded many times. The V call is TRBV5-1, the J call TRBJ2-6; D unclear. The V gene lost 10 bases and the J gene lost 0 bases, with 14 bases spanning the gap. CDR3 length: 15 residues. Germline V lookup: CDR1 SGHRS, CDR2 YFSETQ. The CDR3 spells CASSPADSGANVLTF. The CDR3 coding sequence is TGCGCCTCCTCCCCGGCCGACTCTGGGGCCAACGTCCTGACTTTC.

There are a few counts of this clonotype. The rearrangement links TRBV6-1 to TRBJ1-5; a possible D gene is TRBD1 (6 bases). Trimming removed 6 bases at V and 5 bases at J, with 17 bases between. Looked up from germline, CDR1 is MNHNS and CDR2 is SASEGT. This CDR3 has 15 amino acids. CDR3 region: CASRSQDSVYQPQHF. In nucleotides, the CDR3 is TGTGCCAGCAGGAGCCAGGACAGCGTTTATCAGCCCCAGCATTTT.

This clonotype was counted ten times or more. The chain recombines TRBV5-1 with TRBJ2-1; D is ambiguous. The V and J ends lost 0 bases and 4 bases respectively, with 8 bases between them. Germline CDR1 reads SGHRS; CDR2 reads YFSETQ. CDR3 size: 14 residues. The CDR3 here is CASSLVWRYNEQFF. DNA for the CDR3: TGCGCCAGCAGCTTGGTTTGGCGGTACAATGAGCAGTTCTTC.

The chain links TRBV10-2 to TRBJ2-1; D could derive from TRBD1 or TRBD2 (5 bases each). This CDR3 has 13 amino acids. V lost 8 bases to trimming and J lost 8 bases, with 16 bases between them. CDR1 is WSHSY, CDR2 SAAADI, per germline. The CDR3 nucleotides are TGCGCCAGCGGGGGATCCCTACTCCATGAGCAGTTCTTC. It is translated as CASGGSLLHEQFF.

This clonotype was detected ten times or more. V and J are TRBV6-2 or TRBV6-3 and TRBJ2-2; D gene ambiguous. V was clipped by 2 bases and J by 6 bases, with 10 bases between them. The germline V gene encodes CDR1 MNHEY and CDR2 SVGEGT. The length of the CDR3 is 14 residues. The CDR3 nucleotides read TGTGCCAGCAGTTACGGGTCGGTGGCCGGGGAGCTGTTTTTT. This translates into CASSYGSVAGELFF.

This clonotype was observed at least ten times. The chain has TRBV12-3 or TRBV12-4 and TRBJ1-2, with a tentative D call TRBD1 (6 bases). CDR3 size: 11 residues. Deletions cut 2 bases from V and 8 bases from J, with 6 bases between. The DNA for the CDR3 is TGTGCCAGCAGTTTAAGGGGGGGCTACACCTTC. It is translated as CASSLRGGYTF.

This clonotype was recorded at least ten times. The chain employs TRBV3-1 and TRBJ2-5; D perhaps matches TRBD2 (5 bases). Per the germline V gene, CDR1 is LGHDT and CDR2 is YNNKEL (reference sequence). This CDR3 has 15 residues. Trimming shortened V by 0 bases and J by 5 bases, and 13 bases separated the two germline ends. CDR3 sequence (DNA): TGTGCCAGCAGCCAAGATGGACTCGGAGGCGAGACCCAGTACTTC. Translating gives CASSQDGLGGETQYF.

The CDR3: CASSALRLAQETQYF. For the CDR3, the DNA is TGTGCCAGCAGTGCCTTACGACTAGCGCAAGAGACCCAGTACTTC. This rearrangement joins TRBV27 to TRBJ2-5; 8 nucleotides line up with TRBD2. This CDR3 region has 15 residues. Unmatched junction bases numbered 7, after V lost 5 bases and J lost 2 bases. Looked up from germline, CDR1 is MNHEY and CDR2 is SMNVEV (reference sequence).

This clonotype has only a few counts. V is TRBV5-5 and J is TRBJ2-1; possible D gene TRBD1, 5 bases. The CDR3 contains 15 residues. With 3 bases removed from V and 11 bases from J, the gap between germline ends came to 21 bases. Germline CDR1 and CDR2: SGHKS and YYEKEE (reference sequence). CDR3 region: CASSSQGMMAPKQFF. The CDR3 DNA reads TGTGCCAGCAGCTCCCAGGGTATGATGGCCCCAAAGCAGTTCTTC.

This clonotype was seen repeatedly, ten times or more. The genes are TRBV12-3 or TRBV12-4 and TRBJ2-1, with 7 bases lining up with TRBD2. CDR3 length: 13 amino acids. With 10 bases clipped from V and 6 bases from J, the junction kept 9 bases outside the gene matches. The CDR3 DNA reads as TGTGCCACCGATGGTAGCGGGTTCAATGAGCAGTTCTTC. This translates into CATDGSGFNEQFF.

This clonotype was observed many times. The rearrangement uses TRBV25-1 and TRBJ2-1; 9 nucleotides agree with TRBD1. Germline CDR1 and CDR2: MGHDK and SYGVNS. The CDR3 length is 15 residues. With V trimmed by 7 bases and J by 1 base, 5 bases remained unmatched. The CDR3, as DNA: TGTGCCAGCAAATCAGACAGGGGGTCCTACAATGAGCAGTTCTTC. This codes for CASKSDRGSYNEQFF. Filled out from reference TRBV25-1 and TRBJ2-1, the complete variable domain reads EADIYQTPRYLVIGTGKKITLECSQTMGHDKMYWYQQDPGMELHLIHYSYGVNSTEKGDLSSESTVSRIRTEHFPLTLESARPSHTSQYLCASKSDRGSYNEQFFGPGTRLTVL.

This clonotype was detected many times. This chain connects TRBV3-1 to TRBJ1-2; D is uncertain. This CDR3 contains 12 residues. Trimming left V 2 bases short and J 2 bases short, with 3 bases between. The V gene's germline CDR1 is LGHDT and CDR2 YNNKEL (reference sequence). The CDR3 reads CASSQWNYGYTF. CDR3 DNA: TGTGCCAGCAGCCAATGGAACTATGGCTACACCTTC.